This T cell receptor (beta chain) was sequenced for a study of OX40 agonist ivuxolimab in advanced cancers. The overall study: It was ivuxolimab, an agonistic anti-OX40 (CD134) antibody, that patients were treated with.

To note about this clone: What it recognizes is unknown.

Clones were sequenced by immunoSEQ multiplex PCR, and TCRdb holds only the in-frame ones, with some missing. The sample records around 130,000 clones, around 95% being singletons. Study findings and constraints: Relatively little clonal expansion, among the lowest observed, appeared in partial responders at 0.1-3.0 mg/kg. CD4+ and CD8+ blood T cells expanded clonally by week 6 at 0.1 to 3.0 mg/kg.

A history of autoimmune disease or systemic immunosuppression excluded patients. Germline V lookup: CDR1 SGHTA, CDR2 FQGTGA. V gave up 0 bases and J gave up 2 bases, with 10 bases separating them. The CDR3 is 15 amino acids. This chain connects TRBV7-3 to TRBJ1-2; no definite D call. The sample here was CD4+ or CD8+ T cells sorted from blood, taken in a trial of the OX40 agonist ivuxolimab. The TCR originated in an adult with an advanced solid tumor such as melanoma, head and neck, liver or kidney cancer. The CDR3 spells CASSLTIAGNYGYTF. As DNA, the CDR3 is TGTGCCAGCAGCTTAACGATCGCGGGAAACTATGGCTACACCTTC.